The present entry profiles one T cell receptor (beta chain) with its context. What it binds is not known. The junction departs from the called germline gene at one end, perhaps through a read error. The data were obtained in a study of tumor-infiltrating lymphocytes in primary liver carcinoma. Co-extraction of both nucleic acids (RNA and DNA) used roughly 18-32 mg of unsorted bulk tissue. Every patient had chronic HBV infection and was treatment-naive. A primer matching the constant region was used to make TCR beta cDNA from 450 to 500 ng of total RNA. Investigators got TCR beta libraries out of three nested multiplex PCR rounds, done with slightly modified ARM-PCR. The study ran its first two PCR rounds for approximately 10 cycles each, using TRBV1-TRBV30 forward primers and a C-beta reverse primer. MiXCR, applied by TCRdb to the multiplex PCR reads, yields one record per CDR3 protein. The repertoire has roughly 48,000 distinct CDR3 sequences, 70% to 75% of them found once; the top ten carry about a quarter.

The CDR3 has 14 amino acids. From germline, CDR1 is LNHDA and CDR2 SQIVND (reference sequence). Findings and caveats of the study: Reduced overlap was seen in tumor-adjacent and tumor-blood pairs versus tumor region pairs.

This receptor was taken from a man aged 35 to 55 with primary liver carcinoma and hepatitis B virus infection. What was sequenced was liver tumor tissue from sampling region 3. Subset noted: tumor region T3, left-lateral pole. The chain combines TRBV19 with TRBJ1-5; no reliable D call. CDR3: CASSKDRLDKPQQF. The DNA of the CDR3 is TGTGCCAGTAGTAAGGACCGCTTAGATAAGCCCCAGCAATTT.